The entry below describes one T cell receptor (beta chain). The target antigen is unknown. This entry belongs to a study of T cell responses to AZD1222 COVID-19 vaccine. Findings of the study overall: Compared with day 0, the breadth and depth of the Spike-specific TCR repertoire rose significantly after two doses of AZD1222. There were mostly white British donors and more females than males, and clonal diversity was possibly underestimated.

The table came from immunoSEQ multiplex PCR; TCRdb's copy has only in-frame clones and leaves some out. The repertoire holds approximately 98,000 clones, roughly 90% seen once, with about 3% in the top ten. Germline V lookup: CDR1 SGHTA, CDR2 FQGNSA. V lost 5 bases, J lost 2 bases, and 16 bases lay in between. This CDR3 comprises 15 residues. The sample was peripheral blood, taken on day 0 of MenACWY control vaccination. The receptor was derived from an adult in good health. V usage is TRBV7-2 and J usage is TRBJ2-7, with no clear D. CDR3 in DNA: TGTGCCAGCAGCCCCGGAAGTATTGGCCCCTACGAGCAGTACTTC. Translation: CASSPGSIGPYEQYF. The full variable domain, its missing parts supplied by reference TRBV7-2 and TRBJ2-7, is GAGVSQSPSNKVTEKGKDVELRCDPISGHTALYWYRQSLGQGLEFLIYFQGNSAPDKSGLPSDRFSAERTGGSVSTLTIQRTQQEDSAVYLCASSPGSIGPYEQYFGPGTRLTVT.